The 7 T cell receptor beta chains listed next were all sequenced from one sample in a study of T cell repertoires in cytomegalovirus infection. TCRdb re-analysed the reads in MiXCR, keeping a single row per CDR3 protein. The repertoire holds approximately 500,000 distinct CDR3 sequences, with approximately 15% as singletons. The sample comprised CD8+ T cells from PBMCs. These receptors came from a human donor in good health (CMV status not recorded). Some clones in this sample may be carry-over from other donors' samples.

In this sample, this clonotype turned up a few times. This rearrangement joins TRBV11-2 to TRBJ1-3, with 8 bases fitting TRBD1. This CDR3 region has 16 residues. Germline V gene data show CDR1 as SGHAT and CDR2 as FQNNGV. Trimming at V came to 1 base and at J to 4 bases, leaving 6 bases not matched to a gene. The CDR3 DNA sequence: TGTGCCAGCAGCTTAGCTCGGACAGGGTCCGGAAACACCATATATTTT. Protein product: CASSLARTGSGNTIYF.

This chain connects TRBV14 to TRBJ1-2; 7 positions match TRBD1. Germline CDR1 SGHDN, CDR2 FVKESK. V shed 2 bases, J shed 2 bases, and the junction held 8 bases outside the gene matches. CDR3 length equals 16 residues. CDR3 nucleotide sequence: TGTGCCAGCAGCCAACTCCGTACAGGGGCCAACTATGGCTACACCTTC. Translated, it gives CASSQLRTGANYGYTF.

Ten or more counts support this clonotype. The CDR3, as DNA: TGTGCCAGCAGCTTGCCTAGCGGAATCAGTGAGCAGTTCTTC. It encodes CASSLPSGISEQFF. The chain is built from TRBV7-8 and TRBJ2-1; 7 bases are shared with TRBD2. Unmatched junction bases numbered 8, after V lost 3 bases and J lost 9 bases. In germline, CDR1 is SGHVS, CDR2 FQNEAQ. The CDR3 contains 14 residues.

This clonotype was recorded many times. The CDR3, as DNA: TGTGCCAGCAGTGACGGTTCGCACGAGCAGTACTTC. The encoded protein is CASSDGSHEQYF. The V gene is TRBV6-1, the J gene TRBJ2-7, with D unresolved. V was clipped by 3 bases and J by 5 bases, with 8 bases between them. Germline CDR1 and CDR2: MNHNS and SASEGT. The CDR3 is 12 amino acids.

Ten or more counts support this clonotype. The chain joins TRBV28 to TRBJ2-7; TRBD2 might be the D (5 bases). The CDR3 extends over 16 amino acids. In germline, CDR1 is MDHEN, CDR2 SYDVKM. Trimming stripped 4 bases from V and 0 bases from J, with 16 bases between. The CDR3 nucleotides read TGTGCCAGCAGTTCCCTCCTGGAGCGGTTCTCCTACGAGCAGTACTTC. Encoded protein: CASSSLLERFSYEQYF.

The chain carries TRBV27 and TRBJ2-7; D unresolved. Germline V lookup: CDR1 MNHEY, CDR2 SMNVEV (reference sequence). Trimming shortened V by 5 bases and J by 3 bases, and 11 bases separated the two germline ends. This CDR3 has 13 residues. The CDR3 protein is CASSAVGNYEQYF. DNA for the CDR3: TGTGCCAGCAGTGCCGTCGGAAACTACGAGCAGTACTTC.

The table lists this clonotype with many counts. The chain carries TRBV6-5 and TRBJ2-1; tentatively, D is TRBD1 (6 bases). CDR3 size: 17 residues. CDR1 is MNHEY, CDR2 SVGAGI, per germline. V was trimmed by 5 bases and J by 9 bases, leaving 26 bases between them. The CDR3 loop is CASSIDIGGVDFREQFF. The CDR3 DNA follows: TGTGCCAGCAGTATCGACATAGGGGGAGTGGATTTCCGTGAGCAGTTCTTC.